This TCR beta chain was retrieved from a study of T cells after yellow fever vaccination. This clonotype was recorded at least ten times. Its antigen is as yet unknown. CDR1 is SGHTA and CDR2 is FQGNSA in the germline V gene. The V end lost 8 bases, the J end lost 3 bases, and 9 bases lay between the germline ends. This CDR3 has 12 residues. General observations from the study: Overlap between CD4 and CD8 compartments was detected for a small share of clonotypes. Weaker overall was a secondary response that nonetheless peaked faster, on day 5 versus 15. Post-booster samples contained most primary-vaccination clones (roughly 96% CD4, approximately 88% CD8).

TCRdb recomputed calls from the 5' RACE reads with MiXCR, one row per CDR3 protein. The sample contains about 250,000 distinct CDR3 sequences, approximately 3.6% of which appear only once. The sequencing used PBMCs, collected 15 days after the yellow fever booster vaccination. This chain joins TRBV7-2 and TRBJ2-3; D is unclear. The TCR comes from a man aged 18-30 years who received the YFV17D yellow fever vaccine. CDR3 loop: CASGWRTDTQYF. CDR3 DNA sequence: TGTGCCAGCGGGTGGCGAACAGATACGCAGTATTTT.